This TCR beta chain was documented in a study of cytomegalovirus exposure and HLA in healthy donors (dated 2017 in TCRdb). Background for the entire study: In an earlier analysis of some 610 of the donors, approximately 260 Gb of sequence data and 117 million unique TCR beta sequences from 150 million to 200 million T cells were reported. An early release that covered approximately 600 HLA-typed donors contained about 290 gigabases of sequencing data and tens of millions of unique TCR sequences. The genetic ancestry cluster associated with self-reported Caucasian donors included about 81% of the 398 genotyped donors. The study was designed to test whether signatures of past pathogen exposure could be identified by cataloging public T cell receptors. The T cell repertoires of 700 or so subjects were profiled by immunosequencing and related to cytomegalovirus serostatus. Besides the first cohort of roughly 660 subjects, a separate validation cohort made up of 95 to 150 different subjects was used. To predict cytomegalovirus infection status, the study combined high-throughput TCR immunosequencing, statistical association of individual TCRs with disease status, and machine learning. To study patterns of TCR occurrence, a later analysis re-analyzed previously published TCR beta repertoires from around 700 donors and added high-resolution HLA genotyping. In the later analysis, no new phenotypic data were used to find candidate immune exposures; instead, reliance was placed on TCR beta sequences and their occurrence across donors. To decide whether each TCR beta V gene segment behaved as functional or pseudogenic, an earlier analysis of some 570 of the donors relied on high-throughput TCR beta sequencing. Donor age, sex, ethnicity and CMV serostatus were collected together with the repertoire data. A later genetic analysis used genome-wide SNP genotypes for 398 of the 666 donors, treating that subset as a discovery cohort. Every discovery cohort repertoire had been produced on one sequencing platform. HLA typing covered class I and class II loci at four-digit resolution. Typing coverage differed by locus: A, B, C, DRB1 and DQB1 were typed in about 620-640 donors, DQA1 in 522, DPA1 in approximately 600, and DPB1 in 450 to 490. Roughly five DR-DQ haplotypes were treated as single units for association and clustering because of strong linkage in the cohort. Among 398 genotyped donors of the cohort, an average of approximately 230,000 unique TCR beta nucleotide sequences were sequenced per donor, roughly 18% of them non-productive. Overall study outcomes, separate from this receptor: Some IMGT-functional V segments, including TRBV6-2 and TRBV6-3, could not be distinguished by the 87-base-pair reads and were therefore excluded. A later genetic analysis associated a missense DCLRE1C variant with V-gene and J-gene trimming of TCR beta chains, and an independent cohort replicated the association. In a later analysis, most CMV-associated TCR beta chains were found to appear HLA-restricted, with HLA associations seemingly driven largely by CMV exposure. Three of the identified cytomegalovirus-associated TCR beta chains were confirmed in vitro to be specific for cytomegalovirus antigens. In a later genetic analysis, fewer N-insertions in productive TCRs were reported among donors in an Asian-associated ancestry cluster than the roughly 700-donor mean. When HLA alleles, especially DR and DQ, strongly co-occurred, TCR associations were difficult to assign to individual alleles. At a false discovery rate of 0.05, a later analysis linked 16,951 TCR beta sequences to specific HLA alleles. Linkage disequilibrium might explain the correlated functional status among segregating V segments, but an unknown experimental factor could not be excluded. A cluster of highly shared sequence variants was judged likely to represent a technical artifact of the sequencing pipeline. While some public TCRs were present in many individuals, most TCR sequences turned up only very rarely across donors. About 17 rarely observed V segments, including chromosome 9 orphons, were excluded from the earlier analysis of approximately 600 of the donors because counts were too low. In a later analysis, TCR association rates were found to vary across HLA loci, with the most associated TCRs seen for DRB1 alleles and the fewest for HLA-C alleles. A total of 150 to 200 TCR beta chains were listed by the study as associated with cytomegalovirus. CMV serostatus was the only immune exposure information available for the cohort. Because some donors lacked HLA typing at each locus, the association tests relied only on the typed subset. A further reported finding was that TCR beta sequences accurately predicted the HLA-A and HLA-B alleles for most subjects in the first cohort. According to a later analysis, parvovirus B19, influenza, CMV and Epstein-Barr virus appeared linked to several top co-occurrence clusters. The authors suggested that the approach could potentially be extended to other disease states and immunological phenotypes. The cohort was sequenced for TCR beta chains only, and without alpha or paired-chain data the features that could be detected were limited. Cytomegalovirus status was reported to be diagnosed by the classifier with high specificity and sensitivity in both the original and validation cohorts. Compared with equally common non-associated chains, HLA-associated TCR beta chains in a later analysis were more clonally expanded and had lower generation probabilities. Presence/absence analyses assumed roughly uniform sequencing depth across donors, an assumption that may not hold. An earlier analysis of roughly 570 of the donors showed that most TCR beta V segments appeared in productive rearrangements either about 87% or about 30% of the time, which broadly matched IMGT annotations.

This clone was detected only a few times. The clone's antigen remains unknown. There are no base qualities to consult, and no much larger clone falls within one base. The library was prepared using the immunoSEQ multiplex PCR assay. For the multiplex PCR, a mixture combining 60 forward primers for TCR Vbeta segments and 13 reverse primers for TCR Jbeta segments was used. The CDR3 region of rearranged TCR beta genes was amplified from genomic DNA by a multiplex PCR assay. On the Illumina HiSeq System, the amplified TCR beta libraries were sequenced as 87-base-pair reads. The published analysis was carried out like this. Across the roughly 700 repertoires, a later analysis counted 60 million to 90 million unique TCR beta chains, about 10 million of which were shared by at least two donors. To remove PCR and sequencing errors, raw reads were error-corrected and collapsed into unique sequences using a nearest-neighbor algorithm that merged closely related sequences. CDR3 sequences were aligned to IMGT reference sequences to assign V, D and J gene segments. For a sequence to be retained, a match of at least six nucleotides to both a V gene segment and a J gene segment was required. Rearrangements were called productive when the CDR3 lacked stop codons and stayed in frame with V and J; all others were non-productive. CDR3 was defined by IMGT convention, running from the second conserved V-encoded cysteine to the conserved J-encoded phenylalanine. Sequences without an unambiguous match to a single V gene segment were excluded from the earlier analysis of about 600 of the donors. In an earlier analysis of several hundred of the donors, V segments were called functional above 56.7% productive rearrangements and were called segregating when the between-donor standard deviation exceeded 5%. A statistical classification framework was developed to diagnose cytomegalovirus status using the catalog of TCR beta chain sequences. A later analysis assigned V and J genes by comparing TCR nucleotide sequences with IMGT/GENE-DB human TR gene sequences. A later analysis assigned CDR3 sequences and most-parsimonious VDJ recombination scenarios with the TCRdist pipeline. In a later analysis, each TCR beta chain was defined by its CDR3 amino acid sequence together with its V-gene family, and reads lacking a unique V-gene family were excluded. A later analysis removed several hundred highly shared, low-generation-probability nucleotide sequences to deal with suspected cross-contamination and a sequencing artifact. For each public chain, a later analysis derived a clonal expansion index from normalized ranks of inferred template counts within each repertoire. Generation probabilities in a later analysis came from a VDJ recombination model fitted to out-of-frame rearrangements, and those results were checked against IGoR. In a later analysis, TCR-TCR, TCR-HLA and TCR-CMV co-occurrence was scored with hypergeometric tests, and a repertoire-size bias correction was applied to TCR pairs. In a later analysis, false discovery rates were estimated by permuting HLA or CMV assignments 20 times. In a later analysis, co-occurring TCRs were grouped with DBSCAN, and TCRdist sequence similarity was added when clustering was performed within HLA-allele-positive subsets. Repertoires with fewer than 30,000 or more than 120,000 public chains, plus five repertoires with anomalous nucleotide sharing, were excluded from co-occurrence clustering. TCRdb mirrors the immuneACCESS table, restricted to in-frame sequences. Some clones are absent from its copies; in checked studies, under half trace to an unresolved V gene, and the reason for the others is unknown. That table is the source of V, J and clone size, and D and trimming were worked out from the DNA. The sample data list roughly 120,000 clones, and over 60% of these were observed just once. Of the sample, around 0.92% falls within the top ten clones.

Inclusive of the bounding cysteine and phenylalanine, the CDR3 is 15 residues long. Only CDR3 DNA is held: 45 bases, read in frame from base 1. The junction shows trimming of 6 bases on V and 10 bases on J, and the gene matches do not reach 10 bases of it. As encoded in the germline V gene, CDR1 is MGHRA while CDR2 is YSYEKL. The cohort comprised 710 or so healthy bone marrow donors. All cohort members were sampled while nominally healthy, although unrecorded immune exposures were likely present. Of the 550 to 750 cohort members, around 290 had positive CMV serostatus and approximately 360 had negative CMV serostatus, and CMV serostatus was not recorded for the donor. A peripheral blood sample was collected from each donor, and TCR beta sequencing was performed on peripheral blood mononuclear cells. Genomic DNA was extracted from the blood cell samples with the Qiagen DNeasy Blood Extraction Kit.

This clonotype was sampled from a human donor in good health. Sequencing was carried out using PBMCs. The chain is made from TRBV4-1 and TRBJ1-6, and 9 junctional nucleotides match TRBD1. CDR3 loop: CASRHPGTGRSPLHF. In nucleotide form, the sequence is TGCGCCAGCAGGCACCCCGGGACAGGGAGGTCACCCCTCCACTTT.